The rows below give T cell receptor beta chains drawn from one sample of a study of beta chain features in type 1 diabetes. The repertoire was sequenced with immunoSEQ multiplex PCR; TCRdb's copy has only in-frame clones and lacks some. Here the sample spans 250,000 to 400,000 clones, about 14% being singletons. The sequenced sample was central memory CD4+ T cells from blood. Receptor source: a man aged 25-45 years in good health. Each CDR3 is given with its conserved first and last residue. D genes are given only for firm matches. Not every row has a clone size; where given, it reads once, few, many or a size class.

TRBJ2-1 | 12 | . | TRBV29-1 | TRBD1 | CSGVTGWNEQFF | TGCAGCGGCGTGACAGGGTGGAATGAGCAGTTCTTC
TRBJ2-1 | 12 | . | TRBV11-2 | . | CASSSPRNEQFF | TGTGCCAGCAGCAGTCCGCGCAATGAGCAGTTCTTC
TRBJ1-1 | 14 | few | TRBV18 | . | CATTQAAMNTEAFF | TGTGCCACCACCCAGGCAGCCATGAACACTGAAGCTTTCTTT
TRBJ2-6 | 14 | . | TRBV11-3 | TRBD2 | CATTLAGGANVLTF | TGTGCCACCACTCTAGCGGGTGGGGCCAACGTCCTGACTTTC
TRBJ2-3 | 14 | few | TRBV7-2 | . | CASSLRGATDTQYF | TGTGCCAGCAGCTTACGAGGGGCCACAGATACGCAGTATTTT
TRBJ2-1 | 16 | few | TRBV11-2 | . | CASSLDKGRRSNEQFF | TGTGCCAGCAGCTTAGATAAGGGCCGACGCTCGAATGAGCAGTTCTTC
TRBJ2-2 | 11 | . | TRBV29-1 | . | CSVRFTGELFF | TGCAGCGTTCGATTTACCGGGGAGCTGTTTTTT
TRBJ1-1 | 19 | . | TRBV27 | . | CASRFGGGSMGVVNTEAFF | TGTGCCAGCAGATTCGGGGGAGGATCGATGGGGGTTGTGAACACTGAAGCTTTCTTT
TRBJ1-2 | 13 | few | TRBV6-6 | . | CASSYETDQSYTF | TGTGCCAGCAGTTACGAGACCGATCAGAGCTACACCTTC
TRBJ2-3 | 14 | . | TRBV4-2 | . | CASSQVKGTDTQYF | TGTGCCAGCAGCCAAGTAAAGGGCACAGATACGCAGTATTTT
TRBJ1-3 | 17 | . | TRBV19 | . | CASSIDSTGYSGNTIYF | TGTGCCAGTAGTATAGACTCCACGGGTTACTCTGGAAACACCATATATTTT
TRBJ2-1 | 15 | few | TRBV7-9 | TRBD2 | CASRHGTSGYNEQFF | TGTGCCAGCAGGCATGGGACTAGCGGATACAATGAGCAGTTCTTC
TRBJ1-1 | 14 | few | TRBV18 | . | CASSPDATNTEAFF | TGTGCCAGCTCACCGGATGCCACGAACACTGAAGCTTTCTTT
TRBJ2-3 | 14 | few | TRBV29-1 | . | CSAGFGAGTDTQYF | .
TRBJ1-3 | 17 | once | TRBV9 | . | CASSVDAGPHSGNTIYF | TGTGCCAGCAGCGTTGACGCAGGGCCACACTCTGGAAACACCATATATTTT
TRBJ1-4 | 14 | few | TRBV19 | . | CASRPDRTNEKLFF | TGTGCCAGTAGACCGGACAGAACTAATGAAAAACTGTTTTTT
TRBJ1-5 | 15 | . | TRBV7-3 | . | CASSLAGLGNQPQHF | TGTGCCAGCAGCTTAGCGGGTCTCGGCAATCAGCCCCAGCATTTT
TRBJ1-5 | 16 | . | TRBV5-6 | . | CASSHYQGRLNQPQHF | TGTGCCAGCAGCCACTACCAGGGGAGGCTCAATCAGCCCCAGCATTTT